The next 13 T cell receptor beta chains were all read from a single sample in a study of T cells after yellow fever vaccination. Via MiXCR, TCRdb re-called the 5' RACE reads, giving one row per CDR3 protein. Of under 400,000 distinct CDR3 sequences listed, roughly an eighth were seen once; the top ten hold 2.5% to 4%. The sample in question was CD4+ T cells sorted from PBMCs, obtained 15 days after the yellow fever booster vaccination. Receptor source: a man aged 18 to 30 who received the YFV17D yellow fever vaccine.

The genes are TRBV7-2 and TRBJ1-3; no firm D call. Trimming pared 5 bases from V and 1 base from J, leaving 18 bases between. CDR3 length: 17 residues. Germline V gives CDR1 SGHTA, CDR2 FQGNSA. The CDR3 DNA reads TGTGCCAGCAGCCCCATCGGAGGGAAATCATCTGGAAACACCATATATTTT. This codes for CASSPIGGKSSGNTIYF.

This clonotype was recorded a few times. The chain carries TRBV29-1 and TRBJ2-2; 7 bases agree with TRBD1. The CDR3 has 14 amino acids. Trimming cost V 4 bases and J 0 bases; bases outside gene matches: 2. CDR1 is SQVTM, CDR2 ANQGSEA, per germline. This CDR3 reads CSVVGTANTGELFF. CDR3 nucleotides: TGCAGCGTTGTGGGGACAGCGAACACCGGGGAGCTGTTTTTT.

The chain combines TRBV6-1 with TRBJ1-2; TRBD1 agrees at 7 bases. The germline V gene encodes CDR1 MNHNS and CDR2 SASEGT. This CDR3 spans 15 amino acids. Trimming took 6 bases from V and 7 from J; bases not matched to a gene: 14. The CDR3 coding sequence is TGTGCCAGCAGCGTACCGACAGGGTGGAGGGGTGGCTACACCTTC. Translating gives CASSVPTGWRGGYTF.

In its sample, this clonotype was seen a few times. This rearrangement joins TRBV6-5 to TRBJ1-1; D call uncertain. V was clipped by 0 bases and J by 7 bases, with 9 bases between them. This CDR3 is 13 amino acids long. Germline V lookup: CDR1 MNHEY, CDR2 SVGAGI. The DNA for the CDR3 is TGTGCCAGCAGTTACTCGAATGACTTTGAAGCTTTCTTT. Its translation is CASSYSNDFEAFF.

This clonotype was seen a handful of times. J is TRBJ2-2 and V is TRBV11-3; D is unclear. CDR1 SGHNT and CDR2 YENEEA come from the germline V gene. The V end lost 7 bases, the J end lost 2 bases, and 5 bases lay between the germline ends. There are 12 residues in the CDR3. The CDR3 sequence is CASKGNTGELFF. Here the CDR3 DNA reads TGTGCCAGCAAGGGAAACACCGGGGAGCTGTTTTTT.

This clonotype was found a few times. V is TRBV6-4 and J is TRBJ2-3; unclear D gene. CDR3 length: 14 residues. Germline V gene sequence: CDR1 MRHNA, CDR2 SNTAGT. Trimming cost V 6 bases and J 4 bases, with 14 bases left between them. The CDR3 region is CASSLNVGPDTQYF. The CDR3, as DNA: TGTGCCAGCAGCCTTAACGTAGGTCCAGATACGCAGTATTTT.

The chain links TRBV6-2 or TRBV6-3 to TRBJ2-2, with 8 nucleotides matching TRBD2. Germline assignment: CDR1 MNHEY and CDR2 SVGEGT. This CDR3 contains 15 residues. Trimming removed 6 bases from V and 5 bases from J; junction bases left unmatched: 8. The CDR3: CASRRPGGLTGELFF. The CDR3 region has the DNA TGTGCCAGCAGACGCCCGGGGGGGCTAACCGGGGAGCTGTTTTTT.

The V and J genes are TRBV18 and TRBJ1-3; the D gene is possibly TRBD1 (5 bases). Per germline, CDR1 KGHSH and CDR2 LQKENI. The germline V and J ends were trimmed by 3 bases and 5 bases, with 11 bases remaining between them. The CDR3 runs to 14 residues. CDR3 DNA sequence: TGTGCCAGCTCACCCTCCGGGACCAGAAACACCATATATTTT. This codes for CASSPSGTRNTIYF.

V gene TRBV7-3 combines with J gene TRBJ2-3; D might be TRBD1 or TRBD2, each matching 6 bases. V lost 4 bases and J lost 5, with 13 bases in between. There are 14 residues in the CDR3. Germline V gene sequence: CDR1 SGHTA, CDR2 FQGTGA. CDR3 residues: CASSSGGRGDTQYF. The CDR3 DNA follows: TGTGCCAGCAGCTCCGGGGGCCGCGGAGATACGCAGTATTTT.

The V and J genes are TRBV10-2 and TRBJ2-1; TRBD1 aligns across 7 bases. V dropped 6 bases and J dropped 6; count of bases not matched to a gene: 2. Germline V lookup: CDR1 WSHSY, CDR2 SAAADI. CDR3 size: 12 residues. The CDR3 loop is CASSGTANEQFF. CDR3 DNA: TGCGCCAGCAGCGGGACAGCCAATGAGCAGTTCTTC.

This CDR3 reads CASRDGTPDTQYF. The DNA for the CDR3 is TGTGCCAGCAGGGATGGGACTCCAGATACGCAGTATTTT. The chain recombines TRBV6-2 or TRBV6-3 with TRBJ2-3, with TRBD2 as a possible D gene (6 bases). The V gene's germline CDR1 is MNHEY and CDR2 SVGEGT. The CDR3 is made up of 13 amino acids. V dropped 6 bases and J dropped 4 bases, with 11 bases sitting between them.

Only a few counts were recorded for this clonotype. The V gene is TRBV5-1, the J gene TRBJ1-4; the D is unclear. Germline CDR1 and CDR2: SGHRS and YFSETQ. V gave up 4 bases and J gave up 0 bases, with 7 bases separating them. This CDR3 is built from 14 residues. The CDR3 spells CASSPGSTNEKLFF. The CDR3 DNA follows: TGCGCCAGCAGCCCAGGATCAACTAATGAAAAACTGTTTTTT.

The chain uses TRBV6-2 or TRBV6-3 and TRBJ1-5; D perhaps matches TRBD1 (6 bases). From germline, CDR1 is MNHEY and CDR2 SVGEGT. V was pared by 6 bases and J by 9 bases, with 15 bases between. CDR3 size: 13 residues. CDR3 sequence: CASRQGMWGPQHF. Written as DNA, the CDR3 is TGTGCCAGCAGACAGGGCATGTGGGGGCCCCAGCATTTT.